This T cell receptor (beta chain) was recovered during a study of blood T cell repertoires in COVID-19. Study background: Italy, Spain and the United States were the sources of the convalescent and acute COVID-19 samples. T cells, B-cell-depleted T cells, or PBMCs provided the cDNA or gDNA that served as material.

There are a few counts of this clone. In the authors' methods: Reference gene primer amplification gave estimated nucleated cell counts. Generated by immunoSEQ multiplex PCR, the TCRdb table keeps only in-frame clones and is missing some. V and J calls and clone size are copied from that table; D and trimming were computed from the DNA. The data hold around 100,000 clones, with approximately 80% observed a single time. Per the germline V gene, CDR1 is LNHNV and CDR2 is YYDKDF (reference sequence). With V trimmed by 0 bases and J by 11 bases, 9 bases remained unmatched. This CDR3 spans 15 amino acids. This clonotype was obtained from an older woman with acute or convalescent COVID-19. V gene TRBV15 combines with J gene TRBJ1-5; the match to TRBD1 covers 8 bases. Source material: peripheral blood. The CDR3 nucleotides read TGTGCCACCAGCAGAGATCGCAGGGGGCTCGGGTCCCAGCATTTT. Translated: CATSRDRRGLGSQHF.